This TCR beta chain was found in a study of human T cells and chemical hapten exposure. Study at large: TCR yield per sample varied, mainly due to pooled library volumes. Study findings and constraints: TCRs above 1 in 1000 frequency did not change with DPC sensitization.

What the library attached to individual cDNA molecules were unique molecular identifiers. In the authors' workflow: Sequenced samples showed a median of approximately 96,000 TCRs each, with counts running from approximately 20,000 to 700,000. TCRdb reanalysed the 5' RACE reads using MiXCR and keeps one entry per CDR3 protein. Here the V and J calls rest on TCRdb's processing, not on the authors' analysis. The sample comprises 65,000 to 90,000 distinct CDR3 sequences, 15% to 20% of which are singletons, and under 7.5% rests with the top ten. Remarks on this clonotype: Its antigen is still unknown.

Someone pulled total RNA out of unfractionated whole blood. Trimming removed 0 bases at V and 6 bases at J, with 6 bases between. Germline-derived CDR1 and CDR2 are SGHDT and YYEEEE. CDR3 length: 12 residues. The rearrangement links TRBV5-6 to TRBJ2-5; no definite D call. The receptor comes from a female donor in good health. Here the CDR3 DNA reads TGTGCCAGCAGCTTGGTTGGGCAGACCCAGTACTTC. Its translation is CASSLVGQTQYF.